Detailed here is one T cell receptor (beta chain). CDR1 SEHNR and CDR2 FQNEAQ come from the germline V gene (reference sequence). This CDR3 is 11 amino acids long. Deletions cut 6 bases from V and 3 bases from J, with 6 bases between. Authors' methods: Quantification of nucleated cells was approximated via reference gene primer amplification. This table comes from immunoSEQ multiplex PCR, and its TCRdb copy is limited to in-frame clones, with some not included. That table supplies the V and J calls and clone size; D and trimming were determined from the DNA. The profile shows about 97,000 clones, 87% of them singletons. These data belong to a study of blood T cell repertoires in COVID-19. Turning to the study itself: From T cells, B-cell-depleted T cells, or PBMCs came the material, which was cDNA or gDNA.

Sequencing was carried out using peripheral blood. This chain uses TRBV7-9 with TRBJ2-7; tentatively, D is TRBD1 (6 bases). The sequence was collected from a human donor in a cohort sampled during active COVID-19. CDR3 coding DNA: TGTGCCAGCAGGGACAGCTACGAGCAGTACTTC. The encoded protein is CASRDSYEQYF.